Detailed here is one TCR beta chain. Its target is unknown. All donors participated as healthy donors of bone marrow. These data originate in a study of cytomegalovirus exposure and HLA in healthy donors. Study-level findings and limits: The authors enumerated some 170 TCR beta chains as linked to cytomegalovirus. Sequences of the TCR beta chain were said to predict the HLA-A and HLA-B alleles of most subjects accurately.

V was pared by 5 bases and J by 5 bases, with 16 bases between. The CDR3 spans 14 residues. CDR1 is SGHAT and CDR2 is FQNNGV in the germline V gene. Researchers ran the PCR with 60 Vbeta and 13 Jbeta primers. As handled by the study authors: Approximately 11 million shared chains were among the 65 million to 85 million unique TCR beta chains that a later analysis counted. Clones were read by immunoSEQ multiplex PCR, and TCRdb kept only the in-frame ones, dropping some. The V and J calls and clone size come from that table; D and trimming were worked out from the DNA. This table holds approximately 130,000 clones, around 84% found once.

The sequencing input was PBMCs. J is TRBJ2-7 and V is TRBV11-2; TRBD1 might be the D (6 bases). The clonotype comes from a woman aged 40-49 years in good health and CMV-seronegative. CDR3 DNA sequence: TGTGCCAGCAGCGGGGGCGCGACGGTGAACGAGCAGTACTTC. Residues: CASSGGATVNEQYF. Based on the CDR3 plus reference TRBV11-2 and TRBJ2-7, the full variable domain is EAGVAQSPRYKIIEKRQSVAFWCNPISGHATLYWYQQILGQGPKLLIQFQNNGVVDDSQLPKDRFSAERLKGVDSTLKIQPAKLEDSAVYLCASSGGATVNEQYFGPGTRLTVT.